This T cell receptor (beta chain) was captured by sequencing in a study of technical replicates of blood from several donors. Produced via immunoSEQ multiplex PCR; TCRdb's table is partial and in-frame only. The sample records some 63,000 clones, about 86% being singletons. Trimming cost V 5 bases and J 2 bases; bases outside gene matches: 16. CDR1 is SEHNR, CDR2 FQNEAQ, per germline (reference sequence). The length of the CDR3 is 19 residues. The V and J genes are TRBV7-9 and TRBJ2-1, with 9 bases aligning to TRBD2. The specimen was PBMCs. The TCR comes from a human donor in good health. Some clones in this sample may be carry-over from other donors' samples. CDR3 sequence: CASSKESGGWFITYNEQFF. Written as DNA, the CDR3 is TGTGCCAGCAGCAAAGAAAGCGGGGGGTGGTTTATAACCTACAATGAGCAGTTCTTC.